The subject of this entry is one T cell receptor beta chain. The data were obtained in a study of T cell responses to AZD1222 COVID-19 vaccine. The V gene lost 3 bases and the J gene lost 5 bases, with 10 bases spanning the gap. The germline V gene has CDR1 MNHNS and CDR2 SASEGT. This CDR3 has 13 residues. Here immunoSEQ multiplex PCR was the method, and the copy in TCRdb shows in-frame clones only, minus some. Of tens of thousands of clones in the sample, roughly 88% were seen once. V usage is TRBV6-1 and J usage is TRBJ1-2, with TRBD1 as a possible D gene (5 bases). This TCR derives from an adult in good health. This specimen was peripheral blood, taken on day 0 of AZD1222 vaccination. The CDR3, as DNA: TGTGCCAGCAGTGATCCCGGGGGATATGGCTACACCTTC. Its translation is CASSDPGGYGYTF.